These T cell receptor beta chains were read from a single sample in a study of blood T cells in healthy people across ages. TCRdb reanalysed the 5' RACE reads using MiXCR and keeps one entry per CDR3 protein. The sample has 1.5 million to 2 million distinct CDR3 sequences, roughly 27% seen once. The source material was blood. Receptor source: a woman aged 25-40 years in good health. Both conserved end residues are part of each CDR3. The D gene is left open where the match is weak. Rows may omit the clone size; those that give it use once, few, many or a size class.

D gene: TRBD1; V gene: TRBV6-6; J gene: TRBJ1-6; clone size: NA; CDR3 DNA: TGTGCCAGCACCGCCCGGGACAGGGACCTTAATTCACCCCTCCACTTT; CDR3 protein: CASTARDRDLNSPLHF
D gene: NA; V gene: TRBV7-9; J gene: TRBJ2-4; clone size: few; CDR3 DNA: TGTGCCAGCAGCTTAGTCGAAGGGAAGGACATTCAGTACTTC; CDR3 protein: CASSLVEGKDIQYF
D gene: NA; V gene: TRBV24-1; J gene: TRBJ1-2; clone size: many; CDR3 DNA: TGTGCCACCAGTGATAGGGACGACTATGGCTACACCTTC; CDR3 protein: CATSDRDDYGYTF
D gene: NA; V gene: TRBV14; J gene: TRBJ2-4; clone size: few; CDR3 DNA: TGTGCCAGCAGTTTCAACGTCGGATCAAACATTCAGTACTTC; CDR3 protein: CASSFNVGSNIQYF
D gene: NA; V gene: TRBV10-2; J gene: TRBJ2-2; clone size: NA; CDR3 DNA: TGCGCCAGCAGAACCCCGAACACCGGGGAGCGGTTTTTT; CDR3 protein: CASRTPNTGERFF
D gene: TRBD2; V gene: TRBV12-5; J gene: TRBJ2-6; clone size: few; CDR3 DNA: TGTGCTAGTGGTTCCCCGGGACTAGCGGGTTTCTCTGGGGCCAACGTCCTGACTTTC; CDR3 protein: CASGSPGLAGFSGANVLTF
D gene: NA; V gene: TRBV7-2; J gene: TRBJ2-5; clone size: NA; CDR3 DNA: TGTGCCAGCAGCCTTGGACGGAAGGTCACACAAGAGACCCAGTACTTC; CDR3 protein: CASSLGRKVTQETQYF
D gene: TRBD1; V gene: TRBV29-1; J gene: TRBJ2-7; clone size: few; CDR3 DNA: TGCAGCGTTGCCCGACAGGGGACCTACGAGCAGTACTTC; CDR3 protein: CSVARQGTYEQYF
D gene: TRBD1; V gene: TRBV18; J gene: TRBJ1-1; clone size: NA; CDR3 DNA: TGTGCCAGCTCAAGGATACAGGGGGACGCTGAAGCTTTCTTT; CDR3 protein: CASSRIQGDAEAFF
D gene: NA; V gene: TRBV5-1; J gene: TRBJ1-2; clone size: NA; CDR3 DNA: TGCGCCAGCACATCCCAAAATTCTAACTATGGCTACACCTTC; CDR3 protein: CASTSQNSNYGYTF
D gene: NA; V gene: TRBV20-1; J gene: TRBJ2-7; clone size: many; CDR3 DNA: TGCAGTGCTCACCGGGCCCCAGATTACTACGAGCAGTACTTC; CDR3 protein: CSAHRAPDYYEQYF
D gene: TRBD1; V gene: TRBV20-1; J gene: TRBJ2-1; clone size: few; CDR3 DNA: TGCAGTGCTAGAGATGAAGACAGGGGGATCAATGAGCAGTTCTTC; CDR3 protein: CSARDEDRGINEQFF
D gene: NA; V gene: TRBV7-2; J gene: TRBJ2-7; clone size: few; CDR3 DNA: TGTGCCAGCAGCTCCCCGGCAGACGAGCAGTACTTC; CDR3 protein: CASSSPADEQYF
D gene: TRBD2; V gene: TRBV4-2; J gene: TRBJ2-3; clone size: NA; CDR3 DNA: TGTGCCAGCAGCCAAGGGAAACTAGCGGGCCCAGATACGCAGTATTTT; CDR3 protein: CASSQGKLAGPDTQYF
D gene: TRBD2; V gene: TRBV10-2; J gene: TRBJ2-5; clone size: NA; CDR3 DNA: TGCGCCAGCAGTGGTGGGCTAGCGGGAACATACAATGAGCAGTACTTC; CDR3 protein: CASSGGLAGTYNEQYF
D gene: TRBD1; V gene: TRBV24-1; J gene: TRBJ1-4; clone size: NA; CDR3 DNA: TGTGCCACCAGTGATTCAGGGACAGGGGATGAAAAACTGTTTTTT; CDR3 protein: CATSDSGTGDEKLFF
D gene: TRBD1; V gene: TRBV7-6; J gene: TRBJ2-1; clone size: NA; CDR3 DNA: TGTGCCAGCAGCTTATCCGAGTTGGGGACAGGGTACAATGAGCAGTTCTTC; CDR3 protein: CASSLSELGTGYNEQFF
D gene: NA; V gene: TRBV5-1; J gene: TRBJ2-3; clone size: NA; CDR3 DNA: TGCGCCAGCAGCTTGGTCGGCAGGTTCCCGGATACGCAGTATTTT; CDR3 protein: CASSLVGRFPDTQYF
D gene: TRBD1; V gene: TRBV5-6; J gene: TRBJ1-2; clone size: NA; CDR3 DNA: TGTGCCAGCCGACGGACAGGGGATCTCCATGGCTACACCTTC; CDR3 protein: CASRRTGDLHGYTF
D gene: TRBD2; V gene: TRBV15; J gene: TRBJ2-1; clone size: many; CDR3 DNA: TGTGCCACCAGCACCCGACTAGCGGGAGTCCATGAGCAGTTCTTC; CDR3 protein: CATSTRLAGVHEQFF
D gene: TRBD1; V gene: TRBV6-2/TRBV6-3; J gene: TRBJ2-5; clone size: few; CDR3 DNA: TGTGCCAGCAGCTACGGGACAGCCTACAATGAGCAGTACTTC; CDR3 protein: CASSYGTAYNEQYF
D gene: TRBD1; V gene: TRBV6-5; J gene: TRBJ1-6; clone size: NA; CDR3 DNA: TGTGCCAGCAGCCAAGACAGGGGGCGAAGTAATTCACCCCTCCACTTT; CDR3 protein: CASSQDRGRSNSPLHF
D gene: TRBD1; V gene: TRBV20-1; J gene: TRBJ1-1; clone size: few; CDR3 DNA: TGCAGTGCTAGAGATAGCGGACAGGGGGCGGCGGCTGAAGCTTTCTTT; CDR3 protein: CSARDSGQGAAAEAFF
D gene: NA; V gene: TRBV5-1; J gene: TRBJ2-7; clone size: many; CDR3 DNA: TGCGCCAGCAGCTGGCAGGGGAGCGACGAGCAGTACTTC; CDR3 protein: CASSWQGSDEQYF
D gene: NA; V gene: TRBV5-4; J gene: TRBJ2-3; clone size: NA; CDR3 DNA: TGTGCCATTCCAGGCAGGAGGACAGATACGCAGTATTTT; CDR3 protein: CAIPGRRTDTQYF
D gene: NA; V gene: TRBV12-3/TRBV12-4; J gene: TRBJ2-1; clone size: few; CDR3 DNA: TGTGCCAGCAGTTTATTTTTGTCGGGAGCAGTCGATGAGCAGTTCTTC; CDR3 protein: CASSLFLSGAVDEQFF
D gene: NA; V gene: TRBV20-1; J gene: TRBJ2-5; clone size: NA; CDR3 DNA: TGCAGTGGGGGGGAGCGCGCCCGCAACCAGTACTTC; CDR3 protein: CSGGERARNQYF
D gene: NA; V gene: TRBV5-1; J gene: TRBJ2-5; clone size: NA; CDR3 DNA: TGCGCCAGCAGCCCGTCGAGCCATCGGGAGACCCAGTACTTC; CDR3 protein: CASSPSSHRETQYF
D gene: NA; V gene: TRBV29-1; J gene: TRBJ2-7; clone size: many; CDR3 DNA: TGCAGCGTTGAATGGTGGCAGGGCCACGAGCAGTACTTC; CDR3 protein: CSVEWWQGHEQYF
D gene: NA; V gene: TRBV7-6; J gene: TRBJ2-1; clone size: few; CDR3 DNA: TGTGCCAGCAGCTTAGGCGGGTACCCGTACAATGAGCAGTTCTTC; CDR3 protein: CASSLGGYPYNEQFF
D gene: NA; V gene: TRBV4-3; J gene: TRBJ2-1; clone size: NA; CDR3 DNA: TGCGCCAGCAGCCAAAGACTAGGGGAGAATGAGCAGTTCTTC; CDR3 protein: CASSQRLGENEQFF
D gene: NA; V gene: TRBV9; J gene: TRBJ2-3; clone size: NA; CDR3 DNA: TGTGCCAGCAGCGTCGACCTAGCGTCGGATACGCAGTATTTT; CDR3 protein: CASSVDLASDTQYF
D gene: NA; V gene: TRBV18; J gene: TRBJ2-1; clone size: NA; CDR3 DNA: TGTGCCAGCTCACCACAGGGCTCCGGCAATGAGCAGTTCTTC; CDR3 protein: CASSPQGSGNEQFF
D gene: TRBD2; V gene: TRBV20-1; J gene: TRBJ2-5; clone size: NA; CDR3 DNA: TGCAGTGCTAGCAGGACTAGCGAGAGCCAGACCCAGTACTTC; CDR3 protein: CSASRTSESQTQYF
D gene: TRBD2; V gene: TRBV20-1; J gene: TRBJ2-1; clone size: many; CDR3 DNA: TGCAGTGCGGGAGGGAGTAGCAATGAGCAGTTCTTC; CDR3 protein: CSAGGSSNEQFF
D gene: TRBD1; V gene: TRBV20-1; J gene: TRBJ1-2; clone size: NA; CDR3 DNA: TGCAGTTCCCCGGGACAGGGTCACTATGGCTACACCTTC; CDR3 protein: CSSPGQGHYGYTF
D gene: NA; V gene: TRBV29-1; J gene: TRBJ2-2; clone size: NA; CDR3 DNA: TGCAGCGTTTTGAGGATCGGGGAGCTGTTTTTT; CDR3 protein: CSVLRIGELFF